These 27 T cell receptor beta chains originate from one sample sequenced in a study of blood T cell repertoires in COVID-19. Assay used: immunoSEQ multiplex PCR; TCRdb lists only in-frame clones, some missing. In the table there are roughly 260,000 clones, 87% of which are singletons. Sequencing used PBMCs or T cells enriched from blood (not recorded which). Receptors originate from a woman in her 30s with acute COVID-19.

V gene TRBV27 combines with J gene TRBJ2-1; TRBD2 matches 9 bases. The V and J ends lost 7 bases and 4 bases, in that order; junction bases with no gene match: 8. CDR3 length: 15 amino acids. Germline CDR1 and CDR2: MNHEY and SMNVEV (reference sequence). The CDR3 protein is CASTPRGGPYNEQFF. CDR3 nucleotide sequence: TGTGCCAGCACCCCGCGGGGGGGCCCGTACAATGAGCAGTTCTTC.

This chain uses TRBV28 with TRBJ2-5; 10 nucleotides match TRBD1. There are 14 residues in the CDR3. Germline V gene sequence: CDR1 MDHEN, CDR2 SYDVKM. With V trimmed by 6 bases and J by 5 bases, 6 bases remained unmatched. CDR3 nucleotides: TGTGCCAGCAGCCCGACAGGGGGCGCGGAGACCCAGTACTTC. This gives the protein CASSPTGGAETQYF.

This clone has only one observation. The chain uses TRBV7-9 and TRBJ2-7, with unresolved D. Looked up from germline, CDR1 is SEHNR and CDR2 is FQNEAQ (reference sequence). The CDR3 sequence is 14 residues long. Trimming took off 6 bases at V and 1 base at J, with 13 bases between the two ends. CDR3 region: CASSSYTESYEQYF. The DNA of the CDR3 is TGTGCCAGCAGTTCATATACAGAGTCCTACGAGCAGTACTTC.

This chain uses TRBV5-6 with TRBJ2-7; possible D gene TRBD1, 5 bases. Trimming pared 3 bases from V and 5 bases from J, leaving 18 bases between. Germline values: CDR1 SGHDT, CDR2 YYEEEE. The CDR3 runs to 15 residues. For the CDR3, the DNA is TGTGCCAGCAGCTCCCAAGGATTCAGGGCTAACGAGCAGTACTTC. Its protein product is CASSSQGFRANEQYF.

The chain combines TRBV7-6 with TRBJ2-7, with D possibly matching TRBD1 (6 bases). CDR3 length: 14 residues. Deletions cut 4 bases from V and 5 bases from J, with 15 bases between. Per germline, CDR1 SGHVS and CDR2 FNYEAQ. Here the CDR3 DNA reads TGTGCCAGCAGCTATTCCAGGGGTAAGGACGAGCAGTACTTC. It encodes CASSYSRGKDEQYF.

This clone has more than one count but fewer than ten. This chain connects TRBV4-1 to TRBJ1-1, with D tentatively TRBD1 (6 bases). The CDR3 length is 12 residues. In germline, CDR1 is MGHRA, CDR2 YSYEKL. Trimming removed 4 bases from V and 9 bases from J, with 12 bases in between. CDR3 in amino acids: CASSRKDRKAFF. CDR3 bases: TGCGCCAGCAGCCGGAAGGACAGAAAAGCTTTCTTT.

The rearrangement uses TRBV29-1 and TRBJ2-5; the match to TRBD1 covers 10 bases. CDR3 length: 14 residues. V was clipped by 2 bases and J by 5 bases; unmatched bases: 5. The V gene's germline CDR1 is SQVTM and CDR2 ANQGSEA. The CDR3 coding sequence is TGCAGCGTTGAATGGGACAGGGGTTGGGAGACCCAGTACTTC. As protein: CSVEWDRGWETQYF. The full variable domain, its missing parts supplied by reference TRBV29-1 and TRBJ2-5, is SAVISQKPSRDICQRGTSLTIQCQVDSQVTMMFWYRQQPGQSLTLIATANQGSEATYESGFVIDKFPISRPNLTFSTLTVSNMSPEDSSIYLCSVEWDRGWETQYFGPGTRLLVL.

This clone was found once. The rearrangement uses TRBV6-2 or TRBV6-3 and TRBJ2-5; TRBD2 is a possible D gene (5 bases). V lost 5 bases, J lost 3 bases, and 25 bases lay in between. The CDR3 length is 18 residues. CDR1 is MNHEY, CDR2 SVGEGT, per germline. The CDR3 DNA follows: TGTGCCAGCAGTCTCGACACCCTCAGGCCCGCGGGCGAAGAGACCCAGTACTTC. It encodes CASSLDTLRPAGEETQYF.

This clone was counted once. The chain joins TRBV5-1 to TRBJ2-2, with TRBD2 matching 9 bases. Germline values: CDR1 SGHRS, CDR2 YFSETQ. V shed 5 bases and J 4 bases; nucleotides not matched to a gene: 6. This CDR3 spans 15 amino acids. The CDR3, as DNA: TGCGCCAGCAGAGTAGCGGGAGTTACCACCGGGGAGCTGTTTTTT. Translating it yields CASRVAGVTTGELFF.

V is TRBV6-2 or TRBV6-3 and J is TRBJ2-3; 10 bases fit TRBD2. CDR1 MNHEY and CDR2 SVGEGT come from the germline V gene. The V and J ends lost 2 bases and 3 bases, in that order; junction bases with no gene match: 2. The CDR3 consists of 15 residues. The CDR3 sequence: CASSYPLAGTDTQYF. CDR3 in DNA: TGTGCCAGCAGTTACCCACTAGCGGGAACAGATACGCAGTATTTT.

This chain links TRBV28 with TRBJ1-4; the D gene is possibly TRBD1 (6 bases). The CDR3 sequence is 14 residues long. Per germline, CDR1 MDHEN and CDR2 SYDVKM. Trimming took 5 bases from V and 8 from J, leaving 15 bases between them. CDR3: CASSPQGRGEKLFF. As DNA, the CDR3 is TGTGCCAGCAGTCCCCAGGGGCGTGGAGAAAAACTGTTTTTT. The entire variable domain, with the rest obtained from reference TRBV28 and TRBJ1-4, is as follows: DVKVTQSSRYLVKRTGEKVFLECVQDMDHENMFWYRQDPGLGLRLIYFSYDVKMKEKGDIPEGYSVSREKKERFSLILESASTNQTSMYLCASSPQGRGEKLFFGSGTQLSVL.

V and J are TRBV7-9 and TRBJ1-2; 7 nucleotides agree with TRBD1. V was pared by 1 base and J by 6 bases, with 2 bases of the junction left unmatched. Germline CDR1 and CDR2: SEHNR and FQNEAQ (reference sequence). The CDR3 extends over 13 amino acids. This CDR3 is CASSLEGANGYTF. The CDR3 nucleotides read TGTGCCAGCAGCTTAGAGGGGGCGAATGGCTACACCTTC.

V and J are TRBV18 and TRBJ2-3; perhaps TRBD1 as D (5 bases). Germline V lookup: CDR1 KGHSH, CDR2 LQKENI. CDR3 length equals 13 residues. V was cut by 5 bases and J by 2 bases, with 8 bases left in between. CDR3 nucleotides: TGTGCCAGCTCAGGGGCGGACACAGATACGCAGTATTTT. Its translation is CASSGADTDTQYF.

On this clone: The junction does not match germline at one end; this may be a read error. The rearrangement uses TRBV5-3 and TRBJ1-5, with D tentatively TRBD1 (5 bases). TRBV5-3 is an ORF, and what it does is uncertain. The CDR3 is 13 residues long. For the CDR3, the DNA is TGTGCCAGAAGCTTCAGGGTCAATCAGCCCCAGCACTTT. Encoded protein: CARSFRVNQPQHF.

The chain uses TRBV5-3 and TRBJ2-7; maybe TRBD2 (6 bases). TRBV5-3 is an ORF, and what it does is uncertain. The CDR3 totals 16 residues. Trimming cost V 4 bases and J 1 base, with 18 bases left between them. The CDR3 region is CARSGGGDLPSYEQYF. DNA of the CDR3: TGTGCCAGAAGCGGTGGAGGGGACCTTCCATCCTACGAGCAGTACTTC.

The chain has TRBV15 and TRBJ2-1; a weak D match, TRBD2 (6 bases). The length of the CDR3 is 13 residues. Germline CDR1 reads LNHNV; CDR2 reads YYDKDF (reference sequence). V was cut by 3 bases and J by 7 bases, with 10 bases left in between. The CDR3, as DNA: TGTGCCACCAGCAGCAGACGGGGGAATGAGCAGTTCTTC. This translates into CATSSRRGNEQFF.

The chain has TRBV27 and TRBJ2-2; 7 bases are a match to TRBD1. Per the germline V gene, CDR1 is MNHEY and CDR2 is SMNVEV (reference sequence). The CDR3 contains 14 residues. After removal of 6 bases from V and 1 base from J, the junction contained 2 bases not matched to a gene. CDR3 loop: CASRGTVNTGELFF. CDR3 bases: TGTGCCAGCAGGGGGACAGTGAACACCGGGGAGCTGTTTTTT.

The chain joins TRBV4-1 to TRBJ1-6; D is unresolved. This CDR3 is 17 amino acids long. Germline V lookup: CDR1 MGHRA, CDR2 YSYEKL. V gave up 4 bases and J gave up 3 bases, with 16 bases separating them. This CDR3 reads CASSPPEGANYNSPLHF. Here the CDR3 DNA reads TGCGCCAGCAGCCCTCCTGAGGGAGCCAACTATAATTCACCCCTCCACTTT.

The genes are TRBV28 and TRBJ1-4, with D perhaps matching TRBD1 (6 bases). This CDR3 spans 15 amino acids. The V and J ends lost 6 bases and 8 bases respectively, with 19 bases between them. From germline, CDR1 is MDHEN and CDR2 SYDVKM. CDR3 in amino acids: CASRGDPGESEKLFF. The CDR3 bases are TGTGCCAGCAGAGGTGACCCAGGGGAGAGCGAAAAACTGTTTTTT.

This chain uses TRBV5-1 with TRBJ2-3, with D perhaps matching TRBD1 (5 bases). With 5 bases removed from V and 1 base from J, the gap between germline ends came to 8 bases. CDR3 size: 13 residues. Germline values: CDR1 SGHRS, CDR2 YFSETQ. In DNA form, the CDR3 reads TGCGCCAGCAGGGTAGGGGGCACAGATACGCAGTATTTT. This codes for CASRVGGTDTQYF.

Written as DNA, the CDR3 is TGTGCCAGTAGCTTCAAGCGGGACTCCTACGAGCAGTACTTC. This codes for CASSFKRDSYEQYF. The chain employs TRBV19 and TRBJ2-7, with 7 bases that match TRBD2. The trim removed 6 bases at V and 0 bases at J, leaving 5 bases unmatched. The germline V gene has CDR1 LNHDA and CDR2 SQIVND (reference sequence). The CDR3 is 14 residues long.

Concerning this clone: The sample contains more than one DNA sequence encoding this CDR3. V gene TRBV27 combines with J gene TRBJ1-5, with a possible D match to TRBD1 (5 bases). Trimming removed 3 bases from V and 2 bases from J, with 8 bases in between. CDR1 and CDR2 (germline): MNHEY, SMNVEV (reference sequence). The CDR3 consists of 14 residues. CDR3 amino acids: CASSLGGRNQPQHF. The CDR3 DNA follows: TGTGCCAGCAGTTTGGGGGGACGCAATCAGCCCCAGCATTTT.

The J gene is TRBJ1-4, the V gene TRBV18; D is possibly TRBD1 (5 bases). The V end lost 0 bases, the J end lost 0 bases, and 8 bases lay between the germline ends. In germline, CDR1 is KGHSH, CDR2 LQKENI. The CDR3 runs to 16 residues. The CDR3 nucleotides read TGTGCCAGCTCACCACCTCGGGGGACAACTAATGAAAAACTGTTTTTT. It encodes CASSPPRGTTNEKLFF. The full variable domain, in which reference TRBV18 and TRBJ1-4 provide the parts outside the CDR3, is NAGVMQNPRHLVRRRGQEARLRCSPMKGHSHVYWYRQLPEEGLKFMVYLQKENIIDESGMPKERFSAEFPKEGPSILRIQQVVRGDSAAYFCASSPPRGTTNEKLFFGSGTQLSVL.

This clone came up a few times. The chain is built from TRBV2 and TRBJ1-6; TRBD1 is a possible D gene (5 bases). The CDR3 is 14 amino acids. Germline CDR1 is SNHLY and CDR2 is FYNNEI. V was trimmed by 5 bases and J by 10 bases, leaving 15 bases between them. CDR3: CASSPRWGDSPLHF. CDR3 nucleotide sequence: TGTGCCAGCAGTCCAAGGTGGGGGGACTCACCCCTCCACTTT.

This sequence joins TRBV30 and TRBJ2-5; weak D call: TRBD1 (5 bases). This CDR3 comprises 13 residues. In germline, CDR1 is GTSNPN, CDR2 SVGIG (reference sequence). Trimming shortened V by 2 bases and J by 0 bases, and 7 bases separated the two germline ends. CDR3 sequence: CAWSTRDQETQYF. DNA of the CDR3: TGTGCCTGGAGTACCAGGGACCAAGAGACCCAGTACTTC.

The gene calls are TRBV3-1 (or the pseudogene TRBV3-2) and TRBJ2-7; 8 nucleotides match TRBD1. Germline CDR1 and CDR2: LGHDT and YNNKEL (reference sequence). CDR3 length equals 15 residues. Trimming removed 4 bases from V and 0 bases from J; junction bases left unmatched: 5. The CDR3 spells CASSPYDRGSYEQYF. CDR3 nucleotide sequence: TGTGCCAGCAGCCCCTATGACAGGGGCTCCTACGAGCAGTACTTC.

The DNA for the CDR3 is TGCAGCGTTGACGGACTAGCGGGGGAAAGCTCCTACAATGAGCAGTTCTTC. Translated, it gives CSVDGLAGESSYNEQFF. The J gene is TRBJ2-1, the V gene TRBV29-1; 13 nucleotides match TRBD2. Unmatched junction bases numbered 5, after V lost 3 bases and J lost 0 bases. Germline CDR1 SQVTM, CDR2 ANQGSEA. The CDR3 is made up of 17 amino acids.